These 4 T cell receptor beta chains share one sample of origin, sequenced in a study of T cell responses to AZD1222 COVID-19 vaccine. The repertoire was sequenced with immunoSEQ multiplex PCR; TCRdb's copy has only in-frame clones and lacks some. The sample gives some 150,000 clones, 89% of which show up once; around 1.7% is in the top ten. The sequences come from peripheral blood, collected 28 days after the second AZD1222 dose. The receptors derive from an adult who received the AZD1222 COVID-19 vaccine.

This clone was seen more than once but under ten times. This chain uses TRBV7-3 with TRBJ2-2, with D perhaps matching TRBD1 (7 bases). Germline-derived CDR1 and CDR2 are SGHTA and FQGTGA. CDR3 size: 15 residues. The V and J ends lost 5 bases and 6 bases respectively, with 16 bases between them. As DNA, the CDR3 is TGTGCCAGCAGCCCCGGGGGAGACAGGGCCGGGGAGCTGTTTTTT. Translation gives CASSPGGDRAGELFF.

The rearrangement joins TRBV25-1 to TRBJ2-7, with 8 bases aligning to TRBD1. Germline assignment: CDR1 MGHDK and CDR2 SYGVNS. J gave up 4 bases and V 8 bases, and 10 bases lay outside the gene matches. CDR3 length: 14 amino acids. CDR3 in DNA: TGTGCCAGCTCGGAGGGGCAGGGGGCATACGAGCAGTACTTC. It encodes CASSEGQGAYEQYF.

Comment on this clone: Other DNA sequences in the same sample also yield this CDR3. The genes are TRBV27 and TRBJ2-1, with a tentative D call TRBD1 (5 bases). The V gene's germline CDR1 is MNHEY and CDR2 SMNVEV (reference sequence). CDR3 size: 14 residues. The V end was cut by 2 bases, the J end by 4 bases, with 9 bases between. The CDR3 spells CASSLDSSYNEQFF. Written as DNA, the CDR3 is TGTGCCAGCAGTTTAGACAGTTCGTACAATGAGCAGTTCTTC.

This chain connects TRBV11-3 to TRBJ2-3; the D gene is possibly TRBD1 (5 bases). V lost 5 bases to trimming and J lost 0 bases, with 12 bases between them. This CDR3 contains 15 residues. Germline-derived CDR1 and CDR2 are SGHNT and YENEEA. The CDR3 spells CASSRSDISTDTQYF. The CDR3 nucleotides are TGTGCCAGCAGCCGTTCGGACATCAGCACAGATACGCAGTATTTT.